This paragraph reports one T cell receptor (beta chain). Antigen: not known. In building TCR beta libraries, iRepertoire HTBI primers were used together with Arm-PCR of CDR3 regions. One entry per CDR3 protein, called by TCRdb with MiXCR from the multiplex PCR reads. The repertoire holds about 200,000 distinct CDR3 sequences, with about 19% as singletons. This entry is derived from a study of regulatory T cells in long-lasting Graves disease. Study-wide context: Graves' cases, newly diagnosed, had used antithyroid drugs under 3 months.

Specified time point: newly diagnosed GD, antithyroid drugs for less than 3 months. RNA extracted from PBMCs served as the sequencing template. Trimming took 5 bases from V and 4 from J, leaving 12 bases between them. This CDR3 has 14 residues. The germline V gene encodes CDR1 SEHNR and CDR2 FQNEAQ (reference sequence). Study-level results: TRBV28 was favored in persistent disease, as were TRBJ1-2 and TRBJ2-5.

In addition, the sample was reused for a study of T cells in Graves' hyperthyroidism and ophthalmopathy.

The input for sequencing was peripheral blood mononuclear cells (PBMCs), taken at new diagnosis, from a patient treated with antithyroid drugs. The chain joins TRBV7-9 to TRBJ2-1; D is ambiguous. The receptor comes from a woman between 25 and 40 years old with Graves disease. The chain's CDR3 is CASSPHPRYNEQFF. CDR3 nucleotide sequence: TGTGCCAGCAGCCCTCACCCCAGGTACAATGAGCAGTTCTTC.